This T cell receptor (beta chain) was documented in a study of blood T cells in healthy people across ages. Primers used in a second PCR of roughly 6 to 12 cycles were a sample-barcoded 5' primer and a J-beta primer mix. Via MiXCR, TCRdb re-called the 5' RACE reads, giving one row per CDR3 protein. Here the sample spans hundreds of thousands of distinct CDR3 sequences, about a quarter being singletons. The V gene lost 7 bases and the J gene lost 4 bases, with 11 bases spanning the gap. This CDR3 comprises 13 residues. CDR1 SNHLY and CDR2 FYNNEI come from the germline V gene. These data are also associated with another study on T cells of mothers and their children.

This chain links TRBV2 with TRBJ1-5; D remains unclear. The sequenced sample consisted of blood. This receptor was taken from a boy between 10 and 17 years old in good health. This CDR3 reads CASTLGLNQPQHF. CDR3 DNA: TGTGCCAGCACCCTAGGACTTAATCAGCCCCAGCATTTT.